This T cell receptor (beta chain) emerged from a study of control samples from healthy donors and cancer patients. The table came from immunoSEQ multiplex PCR; TCRdb's copy has only in-frame clones and leaves some out. The data show about 110,000 clones, roughly 90% seen once. The J segment lost 5 bases and the V segment lost 3 bases, leaving 6 bases of the junction unmatched. There are 14 residues in the CDR3. Looked up from germline, CDR1 is MDHEN and CDR2 is SYDVKM. The chain uses TRBV28 and TRBJ1-2, with TRBD1 matching over 7 bases. The receptor's source is an older woman with lung cancer. Sequenced material: PBMCs. CDR3 sequence: CASSFWPGGYGYTF. The CDR3 region has the DNA TGTGCCAGCAGTTTTTGGCCAGGGGGGTATGGCTACACCTTC.